Included here is one TCR beta chain sequence, with context. The CDR3 spans 14 residues. V trimming: 5 bases; J trimming: 8 bases; junction bases outside the gene matches: 9. Germline V gene sequence: CDR1 MNHNS, CDR2 SASEGT. The data stem from a study of T cells in tuberculosis. This table comes from immunoSEQ multiplex PCR, and its TCRdb copy is limited to in-frame clones, with some not included. The repertoire holds fewer than 45,000 clones, with about 95% as singletons. The TCR originated in a donor between 5 and 29 years old with latent tuberculosis or without tuberculosis infection. The material sequenced was PBMCs. The gene calls are TRBV6-1 and TRBJ2-1; 7 positions agree with TRBD2. Written as DNA, the CDR3 is TGTGCCAGCAGTCCGGGGGGTCTTCCCCATGAGCAGTTCTTC. It yields the protein CASSPGGLPHEQFF.